This TCR beta chain appears in the sequencing data of a study of cytomegalovirus exposure and HLA in healthy donors. Overall study results and limits: Data from an earlier analysis indicated that most TCR beta V segments were productive either about 87% or about 30% of the time. Rare TCR sequences dominated, though some public TCRs recurred in many donors. Researchers catalogued under 200 TCR beta chains as cytomegalovirus-associated.

Researchers ran the PCR with 60 Vbeta and 13 Jbeta primers. In the original analysis: A later analysis counted approximately 88 million unique TCR beta chains, some 11 million shared. Generated by immunoSEQ multiplex PCR, the TCRdb table keeps only in-frame clones and is missing some. For V, J and clone size, that table is used; D and trimming come from the DNA. The sample data list around 84,000 clones. Remarks on this clone: Antigen unknown.

This TCR was recovered from a man in his thirties or forties in good health and CMV-seronegative. The sequenced material came from PBMCs.

CDR3 DNA: TGTGCCAGCTCGATACAGGGGGCTGTGGGTCAGCCCCAGCATTTT. Translated, it gives CASSIQGAVGQPQHF. This sequence joins TRBV18 and TRBJ1-5; TRBD1 matches at 9 bases. The germline CDR1 and CDR2 sequences are KGHSH and LQKENI. The CDR3 is 15 amino acids. The junction had 9 bases not matched to a gene; V was cut back by 6 bases and J by 6 bases. Together with reference TRBV18 and TRBJ1-5, the CDR3 gives the full variable domain: NAGVMQNPRHLVRRRGQEARLRCSPMKGHSHVYWYRQLPEEGLKFMVYLQKENIIDESGMPKERFSAEFPKEGPSILRIQQVVRGDSAAYFCASSIQGAVGQPQHFGDGTRLSIL.